This T cell receptor (beta chain) originates from a study of cytomegalovirus exposure and HLA in healthy donors. Study results and caveats: The study flagged around 150 TCR beta chains as cytomegalovirus-associated.

The CDR3 is made up of 15 amino acids. The V gene's germline CDR1 is SGHAT and CDR2 FQNNGV. V was shortened by 1 base and J by 5 bases, with 15 bases between the two germline ends. The PCR had 60 Vbeta and 13 Jbeta primers. Produced via immunoSEQ multiplex PCR; TCRdb's table is partial and in-frame only. The data show about 120,000 clones, approximately 80% seen once. Note on this clone: The antigen is not known.

The source of this sequence is a man aged 18 to 30 in good health and CMV-seronegative. Input material: PBMCs. This sequence joins TRBV11-2 and TRBJ2-7; D possibly corresponds to TRBD1 (5 bases). The CDR3 DNA sequence: TGTGCCAGCAGCTTAGGTAGTGGCAGGGCTGACGAGCAGTACTTC. Protein sequence: CASSLGSGRADEQYF.